The 15 T cell receptor beta chains below come from one sample, sequenced in a study of blood T cell repertoires in COVID-19. The assay was immunoSEQ multiplex PCR, and TCRdb's table has in-frame clones only and misses some. This table has over 350,000 clones, roughly 90% appearing once. Sequenced sample: peripheral blood. The receptors come from a woman aged 25 to 39 with acute or convalescent COVID-19.

This clone has just one count. This rearrangement joins TRBV5-4 to TRBJ2-5, with 11 bases aligning to TRBD2. The J segment lost 1 base and the V segment lost 0 bases, leaving 2 bases of the junction unmatched. Germline V lookup: CDR1 SGHNT, CDR2 YYREEE (reference sequence). CDR3 length: 16 amino acids. For the CDR3, the DNA is TGTGCCAGCAGCTTGGCCCTAGCGGGGGGCCAAGAGACCCAGTACTTC. Its translation: CASSLALAGGQETQYF.

The V call is TRBV5-1, the J call TRBJ2-5; 9 nucleotides match TRBD2. J was trimmed by 5 bases and V by 4 bases; bases with no gene match: 6. CDR1 is SGHRS, CDR2 YFSETQ, per germline. The CDR3 loop spans 14 amino acids. The CDR3 spells CASSRVAGVETQYF. The DNA for the CDR3 is TGCGCCAGCAGCCGGGTAGCGGGGGTGGAGACCCAGTACTTC.

The chain combines TRBV11-2 with TRBJ2-1; D might be TRBD2 (7 bases). V was pared by 7 bases and J by 1 base, with 14 bases between. CDR3 length equals 15 residues. Per germline, CDR1 SGHAT and CDR2 FQNNGV. CDR3 region: CASTLGGGSYNEQFF. Written as DNA, the CDR3 is TGTGCCAGCACCCTAGGGGGAGGGTCCTACAATGAGCAGTTCTTC. The full variable domain, rest sourced from reference TRBV11-2 and TRBJ2-1, is EAGVAQSPRYKIIEKRQSVAFWCNPISGHATLYWYQQILGQGPKLLIQFQNNGVVDDSQLPKDRFSAERLKGVDSTLKIQPAKLEDSAVYLCASTLGGGSYNEQFFGPGTRLTVL.

This clone was found a few times. The V call is TRBV18, the J call TRBJ1-1; the match to TRBD1 covers 8 bases. CDR1 KGHSH and CDR2 LQKENI come from the germline V gene. This CDR3 is built from 15 residues. Trimming took 4 bases from V and 3 from J; bases not matched to a gene: 7. The CDR3 region has the DNA TGTGCCAGCTCACTTAGGACAGGGATGGACACTGAAGCTTTCTTT. Protein sequence: CASSLRTGMDTEAFF.

The chain uses TRBV4-1 and TRBJ2-2; 10 positions match TRBD1. Germline CDR1 is MGHRA and CDR2 is YSYEKL. The CDR3 consists of 17 residues. V was pared by 5 bases and J by 1 base, with 7 bases of the junction left unmatched. Here the CDR3 DNA reads TGCGCCAGCAGCAGTCCGGGACAGGGGATGAACACCGGGGAGCTGTTTTTT. This encodes CASSSPGQGMNTGELFF.

This rearrangement joins TRBV5-1 to TRBJ1-5; TRBD1 might be the D (5 bases). CDR1 SGHRS and CDR2 YFSETQ come from the germline V gene. The CDR3 length is 15 residues. V dropped 0 bases and J dropped 7 bases, with 14 bases sitting between them. The CDR3, as DNA: TGCGCCAGCAGCTTGGGCCCCACAGGAGAACAGCCCCAGCATTTT. Translating it yields CASSLGPTGEQPQHF. Drawing the rest from reference TRBV5-1 and TRBJ1-5, the complete variable domain is KAGVTQTPRYLIKTRGQQVTLSCSPISGHRSVSWYQQTPGQGLQFLFEYFSETQRNKGNFPGRFSGRQFSNSRSEMNVSTLELGDSALYLCASSLGPTGEQPQHFGDGTRLSIL.

V is TRBV5-1 and J is TRBJ1-6; D not resolved. There are 13 residues in the CDR3. Trimming cost V 5 bases and J 5 bases, with 8 bases left between them. Germline values: CDR1 SGHRS, CDR2 YFSETQ. Here the CDR3 reads CASSERDNSPLHF. The CDR3 nucleotides are TGCGCCAGCAGTGAACGGGATAATTCACCCCTCCACTTT.

In regard to this clone: Within the sample, other DNA sequences also encode this same CDR3. The genes are TRBV11-3 and TRBJ1-1, with D perhaps TRBD1 (5 bases). Germline CDR1 SGHNT, CDR2 YENEEA. V lost 8 bases, J lost 1 base, and 8 bases lay in between. The CDR3 sequence is 12 residues long. The DNA for the CDR3 is TGTGCCAGCGCGGGGCCGAACACTGAAGCTTTCTTT. It codes for CASAGPNTEAFF.

This clone occurred a few times. The rearrangement uses TRBV5-5 and TRBJ2-7, with 7 bases lining up with TRBD1. V gave up 3 bases and J gave up 0 bases; unmatched junction bases: 3. This CDR3 has 14 amino acids. Germline lookup yields CDR1 SGHKS and CDR2 YYEKEE (reference sequence). CDR3 sequence: CASSSNRGSYEQYF. The DNA of the CDR3 is TGTGCCAGCAGCTCTAACAGGGGCTCCTACGAGCAGTACTTC. The whole variable domain, filled in from reference TRBV5-5 and TRBJ2-7, reads DAGVTQSPTHLIKTRGQQVTLRCSPISGHKSVSWYQQVLGQGPQFIFQYYEKEERGRGNFPDRFSARQFPNYSSELNVNALLLGDSALYLCASSSNRGSYEQYFGPGTRLTVT.

Details on this clone: At the DNA level, this CDR3 is encoded by other sequences in the same sample as well. The rearrangement uses TRBV5-6 and TRBJ1-6; the match to TRBD1 covers 7 bases. From germline, CDR1 is SGHDT and CDR2 YYEEEE. The trim removed 0 bases at V and 7 bases at J, leaving 1 base unmatched. This CDR3 region has 14 residues. The CDR3 bases are TGTGCCAGCAGCTTGGGACAGGGCAATTCACCCCTCCACTTT. It yields the protein CASSLGQGNSPLHF.

This clone was detected only a few times. The V gene is TRBV6-4, the J gene TRBJ1-1; tentative D call: TRBD1 (6 bases). CDR3 length: 13 residues. V was trimmed by 6 bases and J by 3 bases, leaving 11 bases between them. From germline, CDR1 is MRHNA and CDR2 SNTAGT. CDR3 sequence (DNA): TGTGCCAGCAGAGCGAACAGGGACACTGAAGCTTTCTTT. Amino acid sequence: CASRANRDTEAFF.

The chain links TRBV2 to TRBJ2-7, with D unresolved. The CDR3 contains 13 residues. Trimming took 5 bases from V and 3 from J, leaving 11 bases between them. Per the germline V gene, CDR1 is SNHLY and CDR2 is FYNNEI. This chain's CDR3 is CASSTDDYYEQYF. The CDR3 DNA follows: TGTGCCAGCAGTACAGACGATTACTACGAGCAGTACTTC. The variable domain in full, with the rest retrieved from reference TRBV2 and TRBJ2-7, is EPEVTQTPSHQVTQMGQEVILRCVPISNHLYFYWYRQILGQKVEFLVSFYNNEISEKSEIFDDQFSVERPDGSNFTLKIRSTKLEDSAMYFCASSTDDYYEQYFGPGTRLTVT.

The V call is TRBV5-1, the J call TRBJ2-2; maybe TRBD2 (5 bases). This CDR3 has 17 residues. Germline V CDR1 and CDR2: SGHRS, YFSETQ. Trimming left V 1 base short and J 0 bases short, with 13 bases between. This CDR3 reads CASSLKLSGTNTGELFF. The CDR3 nucleotides read TGCGCCAGCAGCTTGAAATTATCGGGGACGAACACCGGGGAGCTGTTTTTT.

This chain connects TRBV11-2 to TRBJ2-3, with 13 bases aligning to TRBD2. The CDR3 totals 17 residues. CDR1 SGHAT and CDR2 FQNNGV come from the germline V gene. The V gene end was trimmed by 6 bases and the J gene end by 5 bases; junction bases not matched to a gene: 11. This chain's CDR3 is CASRFPSLAGGIDTQYF. The CDR3 coding sequence is TGTGCCAGCAGGTTCCCCTCACTAGCGGGGGGGATAGATACGCAGTATTTT.

The chain employs TRBV4-1 and TRBJ2-4; D is uncertain. Germline V gene data show CDR1 as MGHRA and CDR2 as YSYEKL. The CDR3 loop spans 15 amino acids. Trimming pared 0 bases from V and 0 bases from J, leaving 6 bases between. This CDR3 reads CASSQESLAKNIQYF. The CDR3 DNA reads as TGCGCCAGCAGCCAAGAATCCTTAGCCAAAAACATTCAGTACTTC.